The T cell receptor (beta chain) described here comes from a study of blood T cell repertoires in COVID-19. Background on the study: Specimens from acute and convalescent COVID-19 originated in the United States, Italy and Spain. T cells, B-cell-depleted T cells, or PBMCs supplied cDNA or gDNA.

The CDR3 is 11 residues long. V lost 3 bases and J 8 bases, leaving 8 bases between the germline ends. CDR1 is SGHDT, CDR2 YYEEEE, per germline. How the authors handled the data: How many nucleated cells were present was estimated from reference gene primer amplification. The data were produced by immunoSEQ multiplex PCR, yet TCRdb's version contains in-frame clones alone and is incomplete. D and trimming come from the DNA, and the V and J calls and clone size come from that table. The sample holds about 240,000 clones; more than 75% are singletons and the top ten take roughly 12%. The receptor was derived from a man of 80 years or more with acute or convalescent COVID-19. The gene calls are TRBV5-6 and TRBJ1-2; no reliable D call. Material: peripheral blood. The CDR3 sequence: CASSSRRGYTF. The CDR3 bases are TGTGCCAGCAGCTCCCGCCGGGGCTACACCTTC.